This T cell receptor (beta chain) was sequenced in a study of T cells after yellow fever vaccination. This clonotype was detected many times. TCRdb passed the 5' RACE reads through MiXCR, listing each CDR3 protein once. The sample yields over 110,000 distinct CDR3 sequences, 7% to 9% seen once. This CDR3 region has 13 residues. Germline CDR1 reads LNHNV; CDR2 reads YYDKDF (reference sequence). V was shortened by 3 bases and J by 4 bases, with 7 bases between the two germline ends. V gene TRBV15 combines with J gene TRBJ2-4; D might be TRBD1 (5 bases). The sample was CD4+ T cells sorted from PBMCs, taken 5 days after the yellow fever booster vaccination. The clonotype was recovered from a man younger than 45 who received the YFV17D yellow fever vaccine. CDR3 protein: CATSSDSKNIQYF. The DNA for the CDR3 is TGTGCCACCAGCAGCGACAGTAAAAACATTCAGTACTTC.